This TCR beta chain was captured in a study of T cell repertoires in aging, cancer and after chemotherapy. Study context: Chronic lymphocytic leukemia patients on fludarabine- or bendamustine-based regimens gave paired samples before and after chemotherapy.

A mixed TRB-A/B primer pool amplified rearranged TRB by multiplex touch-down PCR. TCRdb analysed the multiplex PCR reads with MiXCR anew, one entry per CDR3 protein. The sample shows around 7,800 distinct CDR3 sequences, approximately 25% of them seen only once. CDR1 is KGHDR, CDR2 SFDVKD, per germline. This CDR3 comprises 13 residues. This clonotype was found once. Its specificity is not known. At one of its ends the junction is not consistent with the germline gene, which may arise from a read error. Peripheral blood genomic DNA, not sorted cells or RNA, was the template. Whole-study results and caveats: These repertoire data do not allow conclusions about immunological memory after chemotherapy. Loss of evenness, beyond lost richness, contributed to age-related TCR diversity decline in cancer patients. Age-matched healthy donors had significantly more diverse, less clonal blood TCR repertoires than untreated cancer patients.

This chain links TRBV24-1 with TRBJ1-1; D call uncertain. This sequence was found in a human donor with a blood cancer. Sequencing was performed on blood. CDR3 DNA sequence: TGTACCACCAGTAAGGGATCGAACACTGAAGCTTTCTTT. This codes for CTTSKGSNTEAFF.